The 20 T cell receptor beta chains listed next were all sequenced from one sample in a study of T cell responses to AZD1222 COVID-19 vaccine. Assay: immunoSEQ multiplex PCR; the TCRdb copy retains only in-frame clones and omits some. This repertoire shows 150,000 to 200,000 clones, roughly 94% found once; its top ten account for 1% to 1.5%. The specimen comprised peripheral blood, sampled 28 days after the second AZD1222 dose. These receptors were collected from an adult who received the AZD1222 COVID-19 vaccine.

V and J are TRBV30 and TRBJ2-7; D ambiguous. From germline, CDR1 is GTSNPN and CDR2 SVGIG (reference sequence). V shed 6 bases and J shed 2 bases, with 14 bases lying between them. The CDR3 covers 13 residues. The DNA of the CDR3 is TGTGCCTGCACCCGAGACCCCGCCTACGAGCAGTACTTC. This gives the protein CACTRDPAYEQYF.

The J gene is TRBJ2-2, the V gene TRBV7-6, with 9 positions matching TRBD1. The CDR3 totals 16 residues. J was trimmed by 6 bases and V by 5 bases; bases with no gene match: 10. CDR1 SGHVS and CDR2 FNYEAQ come from the germline V gene. The CDR3, as DNA: TGTGCCAGCAGCCCGTACAGGGGGCGTACGTCCGGGGAGCTGTTTTTT. Translation: CASSPYRGRTSGELFF.

V and J are TRBV11-1 and TRBJ1-1, with TRBD1 matching over 7 bases. The J segment lost 11 bases and the V segment lost 3 bases, leaving 9 bases of the junction unmatched. CDR3 length: 13 residues. Germline CDR1 reads SGHAT; CDR2 reads FQDESV (reference sequence). Written as DNA, the CDR3 is TGTGCCAGCAGCTTGGAAGAGGGGGCGCCGGCTTTCTTT. Translated, it gives CASSLEEGAPAFF.

The rearrangement joins TRBV30 to TRBJ2-4; TRBD1 agrees at 11 bases. V trimming: 2 bases; J trimming: 7 bases; junction bases outside the gene matches: 4. Germline loops: CDR1 GTSNPN, CDR2 SVGIG (reference sequence). This CDR3 is 14 amino acids long. CDR3 nucleotides: TGTGCCTGGAGTCCCGGGACAGGGGGGAACATTCAGTACTTC. Amino acids: CAWSPGTGGNIQYF.

V gene TRBV11-2 combines with J gene TRBJ1-1; 10 bases map to TRBD1. Germline CDR1 is SGHAT and CDR2 is FQNNGV. After removal of 5 bases from V and 3 bases from J, the junction contained 9 bases not matched to a gene. The CDR3 runs to 16 residues. CDR3 in amino acids: CASSPWTGGAYTEAFF. DNA for the CDR3: TGTGCCAGCAGCCCGTGGACAGGGGGGGCTTACACTGAAGCTTTCTTT.

The table lists this clone with a few counts. The chain joins TRBV7-6 to TRBJ1-1, with D tentatively TRBD1 (5 bases). The V gene lost 1 base and the J gene lost 5 bases, with 8 bases spanning the gap. This CDR3 has 13 residues. Germline lookup yields CDR1 SGHVS and CDR2 FNYEAQ. As DNA, the CDR3 is TGTGCCAGCAGCTTAGGGGGACGTACTGAAGCTTTCTTT. This translates into CASSLGGRTEAFF.

The V and J genes are TRBV6-5 and TRBJ1-1; TRBD1 aligns across 7 bases. This CDR3 spans 12 amino acids. Trimming removed 4 bases from V and 10 bases from J; junction bases left unmatched: 6. Germline CDR1 MNHEY, CDR2 SVGAGI. CDR3 coding DNA: TGTGCCAGCAGTTTCTCCACAGGGGTAGCTTTCTTT. This encodes CASSFSTGVAFF.

This clone appeared once. The chain uses TRBV18 and TRBJ1-2; D is uncertain. V lost 2 bases and J 2 bases, leaving 6 bases between the germline ends. CDR1 and CDR2 (germline): KGHSH, LQKENI. The CDR3 runs 13 residues. CDR3 residues: CASSPIRNYGYTF. CDR3 DNA: TGTGCCAGCTCACCAATCCGGAACTATGGCTACACCTTC.

The chain uses TRBV7-4 and TRBJ2-7, with D unclear. Trimming pared 2 bases from V and 5 bases from J, leaving 7 bases between. CDR1 is SGHVT, CDR2 SQSDAQ, per germline. The CDR3 loop spans 12 amino acids. CDR3 DNA sequence: TGTGCCAGCAGCTTAACGGTGAACGAGCAGTACTTC. Protein sequence: CASSLTVNEQYF.

J is TRBJ2-7 and V is TRBV14; D possibly corresponds to TRBD1 (6 bases). The CDR3 loop spans 18 amino acids. Germline CDR1 SGHDN, CDR2 FVKESK. Trimming cost V 0 bases and J 6 bases, with 24 bases left between them. This chain's CDR3 is CASSQDGDTYQGLGEQYF. The CDR3 nucleotides are TGTGCCAGCAGCCAAGATGGGGACACATACCAAGGATTGGGCGAGCAGTACTTC.

The chain combines TRBV14 with TRBJ2-2, with D perhaps matching TRBD2 (5 bases). The germline CDR1 and CDR2 sequences are SGHDN and FVKESK. This CDR3 contains 17 residues. The V and J ends lost 4 bases and 2 bases respectively, with 17 bases between them. The CDR3 protein is CASSPRRAGVNTGELFF. Written as DNA, the CDR3 is TGTGCCAGCAGCCCCAGGCGGGCCGGGGTAAACACCGGGGAGCTGTTTTTT.

This rearrangement joins TRBV5-4 to TRBJ2-3; D is perhaps TRBD1 or TRBD2 (5 bases each). CDR1 is SGHNT, CDR2 YYREEE, per germline (reference sequence). There are 15 residues in the CDR3. Trimming took off 4 bases at V and 1 base at J, with 13 bases between the two ends. The CDR3, as DNA: TGTGCCAGCAGCGATAAGAGGGGTGGCACAGATACGCAGTATTTT. Protein product: CASSDKRGGTDTQYF.

CDR3 sequence: CAISDFLDYGYTF. The DNA of the CDR3 is TGTGCCATCAGTGACTTCCTAGACTATGGCTACACCTTC. The chain uses TRBV10-3 and TRBJ1-2; D remains ambiguous. The ends were cut back, 3 bases at V and 3 bases at J, with 8 bases in the middle. Germline assignment: CDR1 ENHRY and CDR2 SYGVKD. CDR3 size: 13 residues.

This sequence joins TRBV20-1 and TRBJ2-5, with D uncertain. In germline, CDR1 is DFQATT, CDR2 SNEGSKA (reference sequence). The germline V and J ends were trimmed by 3 bases and 4 bases, with 24 bases remaining between them. This CDR3 contains 17 residues. The CDR3 loop is CSASRATPTPLGETQYF. The CDR3 DNA sequence: TGCAGTGCTAGTCGGGCGACCCCAACCCCCTTGGGAGAGACCCAGTACTTC.

The chain couples TRBV7-8 to TRBJ2-3; D call uncertain. The CDR3 loop spans 15 amino acids. V was shortened by 3 bases and J by 3 bases, with 13 bases between the two germline ends. Germline-derived CDR1 and CDR2 are SGHVS and FQNEAQ. Here the CDR3 reads CASSFSAYGTDTQYF. CDR3 coding DNA: TGTGCCAGCAGCTTCAGTGCTTATGGAACAGATACGCAGTATTTT.

V usage is TRBV30 and J usage is TRBJ1-1; D is possibly TRBD1 (5 bases). Deletions cut 3 bases from V and 7 bases from J, with 15 bases between. CDR3 length equals 13 residues. CDR1 is GTSNPN and CDR2 is SVGIG in the germline V gene (reference sequence). The CDR3 protein is CAWSPGRIFEAFF. CDR3 in DNA: TGTGCCTGGAGCCCGGGACGGATCTTTGAAGCTTTCTTT.

V and J are TRBV5-1 and TRBJ1-2; 8 bases line up with TRBD1. Germline V gene lookup returns CDR1 SGHRS and CDR2 YFSETQ. Trimming cost V 3 bases and J 7 bases; bases outside gene matches: 14. The CDR3 spans 16 residues. In DNA form, the CDR3 reads TGCGCCAGCAGCTGGTTCACCCTAGACAGGGGACCTGGCTACACCTTC. Amino acids: CASSWFTLDRGPGYTF. Full variable domain (remainder filled in from reference TRBV5-1 and TRBJ1-2): KAGVTQTPRYLIKTRGQQVTLSCSPISGHRSVSWYQQTPGQGLQFLFEYFSETQRNKGNFPGRFSGRQFSNSRSEMNVSTLELGDSALYLCASSWFTLDRGPGYTFGSGTRLTVV.

The gene calls are TRBV15 and TRBJ1-2; D is perhaps TRBD1 (5 bases). CDR1 LNHNV and CDR2 YYDKDF come from the germline V gene (reference sequence). V dropped 2 bases and J dropped 5 bases, with 12 bases sitting between them. This CDR3 is 14 amino acids long. Here the CDR3 reads CATSRPDSPYGYTF. The CDR3 nucleotides read TGTGCCACCAGCAGACCCGACAGTCCGTATGGCTACACCTTC. Combining the CDR3 with reference TRBV15 and TRBJ1-2 gives the whole variable domain DAMVIQNPRYQVTQFGKPVTLSCSQTLNHNVMYWYQQKSSQAPKLLFHYYDKDFNNEADTPDNFQSRRPNTSFCFLDIRSPGLGDTAMYLCATSRPDSPYGYTFGSGTRLTVV.

This clone was recorded once. The genes are TRBV7-9 and TRBJ2-1; D might be TRBD1 (6 bases). This CDR3 region has 13 residues. Germline V gene data show CDR1 as SEHNR and CDR2 as FQNEAQ (reference sequence). V was pared by 5 bases and J by 5 bases, with 10 bases between. CDR3 bases: TGTGCCAGCAGCCCAGGGGCGGACAATGAGCAGTTCTTC. Amino acids: CASSPGADNEQFF.

In its sample, this clone was seen many times. The rearrangement uses TRBV11-2 and TRBJ2-7, with TRBD1 matching over 7 bases. This CDR3 comprises 16 residues. Trimming took 4 bases from V and 0 from J; bases not matched to a gene: 9. Germline V gene data show CDR1 as SGHAT and CDR2 as FQNNGV. CDR3 residues: CASSSAGRDSSYEQYF. As DNA, the CDR3 is TGTGCCAGCAGCTCCGCTGGCCGGGACAGCTCCTACGAGCAGTACTTC.